Listed below are T cell receptor beta chains from one sample, sequenced in a study of vaccination and CD4 T cells after COVID-19. For these receptors, no antigen is known. TCRdb analysed the PCR reads with MiXCR anew, one entry per CDR3 protein. The sample consists of roughly 16,000 distinct CDR3 sequences, approximately 26% of them appearing once. The sequenced sample was cultured CD4+ T cells from blood. The receptors shown here come from a human donor with COVID-19. CDR3s include the opening cysteine and the closing phenylalanine or tryptophan. A D gene is named only where the DNA matches it firmly. A row's size may be missing; if present it is once, few, many or a size class.

v_gene: TRBV7-6; j_gene: TRBJ1-3; abundance: few; d_gene: .; CDR3aa: CASSLVRGEGSGNTIYF; CDR3nt: TGTGCCAGCAGCTTAGTTCGAGGGGAAGGCTCTGGAAACACCATATATTTT
v_gene: TRBV5-6; j_gene: TRBJ1-3; abundance: .; d_gene: .; CDR3aa: CASSLLGSEGSTIYF; CDR3nt: TGTGCCAGCAGCTTGTTGGGTTCGGAGGGAAGCACCATATATTTT
v_gene: TRBV19; j_gene: TRBJ2-7; abundance: few; d_gene: .; CDR3aa: CASSISGGTYEQYF; CDR3nt: TGTGCCAGTAGTATTTCGGGGGGCACCTACGAGCAGTACTTC
v_gene: TRBV7-3; j_gene: TRBJ1-2; abundance: few; d_gene: TRBD1; CDR3aa: CASSPGDSLYGYTF; CDR3nt: TGTGCCAGCAGCCCCGGGGACAGCCTCTATGGCTACACCTTC
v_gene: TRBV12-3/TRBV12-4; j_gene: TRBJ1-2; abundance: .; d_gene: .; CDR3aa: CASREGNYGYTF; CDR3nt: TGTGCCAGCAGAGAAGGGAACTATGGCTACACCTTC
v_gene: TRBV6-4; j_gene: TRBJ2-3; abundance: .; d_gene: TRBD1; CDR3aa: CASSESTGGSNTQYF; CDR3nt: TGTGCCAGCAGTGAGTCGACAGGGGGCTCGAATACGCAGTATTTT
v_gene: TRBV5-4; j_gene: TRBJ1-1; abundance: .; d_gene: TRBD1; CDR3aa: CASSWTGRSEAFF; CDR3nt: TGTGCCAGCAGCTGGACAGGGAGGAGTGAAGCTTTCTTT
v_gene: TRBV7-9; j_gene: TRBJ1-4; abundance: .; d_gene: .; CDR3aa: CASSPPGGTNEKLFF; CDR3nt: TGTGCCAGCAGCCCCCCCGGGGGCACTAATGAAAAACTGTTTTTT
v_gene: TRBV6-1; j_gene: TRBJ2-7; abundance: .; d_gene: TRBD1; CDR3aa: CASEKRDRGNEQYF; CDR3nt: TGTGCCAGCGAGAAGCGGGACAGGGGCAACGAGCAGTACTTC
v_gene: TRBV7-8; j_gene: TRBJ1-5; abundance: few; d_gene: .; CDR3aa: CASSLVGRKSNQPQHF; CDR3nt: TGTGCCAGCAGCTTAGTAGGTCGTAAAAGCAATCAGCCCCAGCATTTT
v_gene: TRBV2; j_gene: TRBJ2-5; abundance: .; d_gene: TRBD2; CDR3aa: CASSQTGTKGPTQYF; CDR3nt: TGTGCCAGCAGCCAAACCGGGACTAAGGGACCGACCCAGTACTTC
v_gene: TRBV5-1; j_gene: TRBJ1-1; abundance: few; d_gene: .; CDR3aa: CASSLDGGLMNTEAFF; CDR3nt: TGCGCCAGCAGCTTGGATGGGGGACTCATGAACACTGAAGCTTTCTTT
v_gene: TRBV24-1; j_gene: TRBJ2-1; abundance: few; d_gene: .; CDR3aa: CATSDFQTDYPTYNEQFF; CDR3nt: TGTGCCACCAGTGATTTCCAAACCGACTATCCTACCTACAATGAGCAGTTCTTC
v_gene: TRBV7-7; j_gene: TRBJ2-3; abundance: .; d_gene: TRBD2; CDR3aa: CASSFGLATDTQYF; CDR3nt: TGTGCTAGCAGCTTCGGACTAGCAACAGATACGCAGTATTTT
v_gene: TRBV9; j_gene: TRBJ2-3; abundance: few; d_gene: .; CDR3aa: CASSVLGARTDTQYF; CDR3nt: TGTGCCAGCAGCGTTCTGGGGGCGAGGACAGATACGCAGTATTTT
v_gene: TRBV6-5; j_gene: TRBJ1-1; abundance: medium-sized; d_gene: .; CDR3aa: CASSYSERDSEAFF; CDR3nt: TGTGCCAGCAGTTATTCTGAAAGAGACTCTGAAGCTTTCTTT
v_gene: TRBV20-1; j_gene: TRBJ1-1; abundance: .; d_gene: .; CDR3aa: CSAPFVGMNTEAFF; CDR3nt: TGCAGTGCCCCATTCGTAGGAATGAACACTGAAGCTTTCTTT
v_gene: TRBV10-1; j_gene: TRBJ2-7; abundance: .; d_gene: TRBD2; CDR3aa: CASRGTSRDEQYF; CDR3nt: TGCGCCAGCAGAGGGACTAGCCGCGACGAGCAGTACTTC
v_gene: TRBV2; j_gene: TRBJ1-2; abundance: .; d_gene: .; CDR3aa: CASSEARMDGYTF; CDR3nt: TGTGCCAGCAGTGAGGCCAGGATGGACGGCTACACCTTC
v_gene: TRBV20-1; j_gene: TRBJ2-1; abundance: .; d_gene: .; CDR3aa: CSAPAINLGNEQFF; CDR3nt: TGCAGTGCTCCGGCGATTAACCTGGGGAATGAGCAGTTCTTC
v_gene: TRBV7-9; j_gene: TRBJ2-3; abundance: .; d_gene: .; CDR3aa: CASSFDKGSTDTQYF; CDR3nt: TGTGCCAGCAGCTTCGACAAGGGAAGTACAGATACGCAGTATTTT
v_gene: TRBV7-9; j_gene: TRBJ1-2; abundance: medium-sized; d_gene: .; CDR3aa: CASSFGDGSLNYGYTF; CDR3nt: TGTGCCAGCAGCTTCGGGGACGGATCCCTCAACTATGGCTACACCTTC
v_gene: TRBV6-9; j_gene: TRBJ2-1; abundance: .; d_gene: TRBD2; CDR3aa: CASSYSNSGANEQFF; CDR3nt: TGTGCCAGCAGTTATTCAAATAGCGGGGCCAATGAGCAGTTCTTC
v_gene: TRBV28; j_gene: TRBJ1-2; abundance: .; d_gene: .; CDR3aa: CASNGETAAYGYTF; CDR3nt: TGTGCCAGCAACGGTGAGACAGCGGCTTATGGCTACACCTTC
v_gene: TRBV19; j_gene: TRBJ2-5; abundance: .; d_gene: TRBD2; CDR3aa: CASSILAGAYQETQYF; CDR3nt: TGTGCCAGTAGTATATTAGCGGGGGCGTACCAAGAGACCCAGTACTTC
v_gene: TRBV9; j_gene: TRBJ1-1; abundance: .; d_gene: .; CDR3aa: CASGEQGWNTEAFF; CDR3nt: TGTGCCAGCGGGGAACAAGGGTGGAACACTGAAGCTTTCTTT
v_gene: TRBV20-1; j_gene: TRBJ1-6; abundance: .; d_gene: .; CDR3aa: CSARGGTIITYNSPLHF; CDR3nt: TGCAGTGCTAGGGGAGGGACAATTATTACCTATAATTCACCCCTCCACTTT
v_gene: TRBV7-3; j_gene: TRBJ2-3; abundance: few; d_gene: TRBD2; CDR3aa: CASSRGVAGGYLTSTDTQYF; CDR3nt: TGTGCCAGCAGCCGAGGGGTAGCGGGGGGCTATCTTACTAGCACAGATACGCAGTATTTT
v_gene: TRBV19; j_gene: TRBJ1-2; abundance: few; d_gene: .; CDR3aa: CASSQPTTNYGYTF; CDR3nt: TGTGCCAGTAGTCAACCCACTACTAACTATGGCTACACCTTC
v_gene: TRBV2; j_gene: TRBJ2-3; abundance: few; d_gene: .; CDR3aa: CASSMRILTDTQYF; CDR3nt: TGTGCCAGCTCGATGAGGATTCTCACAGATACGCAGTATTTT
v_gene: TRBV2; j_gene: TRBJ2-2; abundance: .; d_gene: .; CDR3aa: CAGTGTSGTGELFF; CDR3nt: TGTGCCGGCACCGGGACGTCGGGCACCGGGGAGCTGTTTTTT
v_gene: TRBV5-1; j_gene: TRBJ1-2; abundance: .; d_gene: TRBD1; CDR3aa: CASRPTGGNVPTLNGYTF; CDR3nt: TGCGCCAGCAGACCGACAGGGGGGAATGTCCCGACTTTGAATGGCTACACCTTC
v_gene: TRBV2; j_gene: TRBJ1-6; abundance: .; d_gene: .; CDR3aa: CASSEARPNSPLHF; CDR3nt: TGTGCCAGCAGTGAAGCCAGACCGAATTCACCCCTCCACTTT
v_gene: TRBV11-2; j_gene: TRBJ2-7; abundance: .; d_gene: .; CDR3aa: CASSIGYEQYF; CDR3nt: TGTGCCAGCAGCATCGGTTACGAGCAGTACTTC
v_gene: TRBV24-1; j_gene: TRBJ2-1; abundance: .; d_gene: TRBD2; CDR3aa: CATSVATSNYNEQFF; CDR3nt: TGTGCCACCAGTGTGGCGACTAGCAACTACAATGAGCAGTTCTTC
v_gene: TRBV6-2/TRBV6-3; j_gene: TRBJ2-3; abundance: few; d_gene: .; CDR3aa: CASNTGTRRPDTQYF; CDR3nt: TGTGCCAGCAATACAGGGACAAGGCGGCCAGATACGCAGTATTTT
v_gene: TRBV19; j_gene: TRBJ2-2; abundance: .; d_gene: TRBD1; CDR3aa: CASRLDRGVTGELFF; CDR3nt: TGTGCCAGTAGATTGGACAGGGGGGTTACCGGGGAGCTGTTTTTT
v_gene: TRBV20-1; j_gene: TRBJ2-5; abundance: .; d_gene: TRBD1; CDR3aa: CSVDRAQETQYF; CDR3nt: TGCAGTGTCGACAGGGCCCAAGAGACCCAGTACTTC
v_gene: TRBV6-1; j_gene: TRBJ1-6; abundance: few; d_gene: .; CDR3aa: CASGNGGETYNSPLHF; CDR3nt: TGTGCCAGCGGCAATGGCGGGGAAACCTATAATTCACCCCTCCACTTT
v_gene: TRBV12-3/TRBV12-4; j_gene: TRBJ1-1; abundance: .; d_gene: .; CDR3aa: CASSGARGVTEAFF; CDR3nt: TGTGCCAGCAGTGGGGCCAGGGGCGTCACTGAAGCTTTCTTT
v_gene: TRBV2; j_gene: TRBJ1-2; abundance: few; d_gene: .; CDR3aa: CASSVPGVNYGYTF; CDR3nt: TGTGCCAGCAGTGTGCCAGGGGTTAACTATGGCTACACCTTC
v_gene: TRBV12-3/TRBV12-4; j_gene: TRBJ2-3; abundance: .; d_gene: TRBD2; CDR3aa: CASSTSGGTDTQYF; CDR3nt: TGTGCCAGCAGTACTAGCGGGGGAACAGATACGCAGTATTTT
v_gene: TRBV24-1; j_gene: TRBJ2-3; abundance: .; d_gene: TRBD2; CDR3aa: CATSDPSSGGLGDTQYF; CDR3nt: TGTGCCACCAGTGATCCTTCGAGCGGGGGGCTTGGAGATACGCAGTATTTT
v_gene: TRBV6-2/TRBV6-3; j_gene: TRBJ2-3; abundance: few; d_gene: TRBD2; CDR3aa: CASSYSQLAGGPDTQYF; CDR3nt: TGTGCCAGCAGTTACAGCCAACTAGCGGGGGGGCCAGATACGCAGTATTTT